The 30 T cell receptor beta chains presented below share a single source sample, sequenced in a study of T cell changes during pregnancy in multiple sclerosis. Profiled with immunoSEQ multiplex PCR; TCRdb holds only in-frame clones, not every one. This table has 90,000 to 120,000 clones, 92% appearing once. Sequenced material: peripheral blood, taken in the third trimester of pregnancy. Receptors were obtained from a female donor in good health, enrolled as a control in a pregnancy study.

The chain joins TRBV7-8 to TRBJ2-2; 7 bases agree with TRBD2. The length of the CDR3 is 16 residues. The trim removed 1 base at V and 3 bases at J, leaving 5 bases unmatched. Germline V gene lookup returns CDR1 SGHVS and CDR2 FQNEAQ. DNA of the CDR3: TGTGCCAGCAGCTTAGACCGGGGGGAACACACCGGGGAGCTGTTTTTT. This codes for CASSLDRGEHTGELFF. The whole variable domain, remainder taken from reference TRBV7-8 and TRBJ2-2, is GAGVSQSPRYKVAKRGQDVALRCDPISGHVSLFWYQQALGQGPEFLTYFQNEAQLDKSGLPSDRFFAERPEGSVSTLKIQRTQQEDSAVYLCASSLDRGEHTGELFFGEGSRLTVL.

The chain's CDR3 is CASSVGGDYSPLHF. The CDR3 nucleotides are TGTGCCAGCAGTGTAGGAGGGGATTACTCACCCCTCCACTTT. V is TRBV6-1 and J is TRBJ1-6; maybe TRBD1 (5 bases). V dropped 4 bases and J dropped 10 bases, with 14 bases sitting between them. Per germline, CDR1 MNHNS and CDR2 SASEGT. The CDR3 runs to 14 residues.

V gene TRBV9 combines with J gene TRBJ2-1; 10 nucleotides match TRBD2. Trimming cost V 2 bases and J 4 bases; bases outside gene matches: 3. There are 15 residues in the CDR3. CDR1 is SGDLS, CDR2 YYNGEE, per germline. The CDR3 sequence is CASSVLAGEYNEQFF. The CDR3 DNA is TGTGCCAGCAGCGTTCTAGCGGGGGAGTACAATGAGCAGTTCTTC. The whole variable domain, remainder taken from reference TRBV9 and TRBJ2-1, is DSGVTQTPKHLITATGQRVTLRCSPRSGDLSVYWYQQSLDQGLQFLIQYYNGEERAKGNILERFSAQQFPDLHSELNLSSLELGDSALYFCASSVLAGEYNEQFFGPGTRLTVL.

This chain connects TRBV5-4 to TRBJ1-2; TRBD1 is a possible D gene (6 bases). The CDR3 spans 13 residues. CDR1 SGHNT and CDR2 YYREEE come from the germline V gene (reference sequence). The V end lost 0 bases, the J end lost 5 bases, and 8 bases lay between the germline ends. The CDR3 DNA follows: TGTGCCAGCAGCTTGGCAGGGGAATATGGCTACACCTTC. Residues: CASSLAGEYGYTF.

The chain links TRBV7-2 to TRBJ2-1; D gene ambiguous. The CDR3 has 16 residues. Germline V gene data show CDR1 as SGHTA and CDR2 as FQGNSA. Trimming pared 2 bases from V and 5 bases from J, leaving 16 bases between. The CDR3, as DNA: TGTGCCAGCAGCTTAAATGCCCCCCCCCAGGACAATGAGCAGTTCTTC. This sequence encodes CASSLNAPPQDNEQFF.

This rearrangement joins TRBV7-3 to TRBJ2-2; TRBD1 matches 8 bases. The CDR3 is 13 amino acids. V trimming: 10 bases; J trimming: 1 base; junction bases outside the gene matches: 2. Germline V gene sequence: CDR1 SGHTA, CDR2 FQGTGA. CDR3 protein: CATGTGNTGELFF. The DNA of the CDR3 is TGTGCCACCGGGACAGGGAACACCGGGGAGCTGTTTTTT.

The chain uses TRBV6-5 and TRBJ2-7; D might be TRBD1 (6 bases). The CDR3 is 12 residues long. Germline CDR1 MNHEY, CDR2 SVGAGI. V was shortened by 9 bases and J by 6 bases, with 15 bases between the two germline ends. Written as DNA, the CDR3 is TGTGCCAGTCGGAGAACAGGGAGCGAGCAGTACTTC. Its protein is CASRRTGSEQYF.

The genes are TRBV9 and TRBJ2-1; the match to TRBD2 covers 7 bases. From germline, CDR1 is SGDLS and CDR2 YYNGEE. The CDR3 is made up of 15 amino acids. V lost 4 bases and J lost 8; bases outside the gene matches: 12. The chain's CDR3 is CASSPGGGERDEQFF. As DNA, the CDR3 is TGTGCCAGCAGCCCTGGGGGAGGGGAGAGGGATGAGCAGTTCTTC.

The rearrangement uses TRBV29-1 and TRBJ1-2; a possible D gene is TRBD1 (6 bases). Trimming left V 2 bases short and J 4 bases short, with 8 bases between. The CDR3 length is 12 residues. Germline V gene sequence: CDR1 SQVTM, CDR2 ANQGSEA. This CDR3 is CSVETGTYGYTF. The CDR3 DNA reads TGCAGCGTTGAAACAGGGACCTATGGCTACACCTTC. Full variable domain (remainder filled in from reference TRBV29-1 and TRBJ1-2): SAVISQKPSRDICQRGTSLTIQCQVDSQVTMMFWYRQQPGQSLTLIATANQGSEATYESGFVIDKFPISRPNLTFSTLTVSNMSPEDSSIYLCSVETGTYGYTFGSGTRLTVV.

The chain employs TRBV4-3 and TRBJ1-1; TRBD1 aligns across 7 bases. The CDR3 consists of 14 residues. V lost 1 base, J lost 4 bases, and 3 bases stayed unmatched. Germline V gives CDR1 LGHNA, CDR2 YSLEER. The CDR3 DNA is TGCGCCAGCAGCCAAGCCCAGGGGGGCACTGAAGCTTTCTTT. This codes for CASSQAQGGTEAFF.

The chain carries TRBV11-1 and TRBJ2-3; 8 bases are shared with TRBD1. The V and J ends lost 2 bases and 2 bases, in that order; junction bases with no gene match: 12. The CDR3 runs 18 residues. Germline CDR1 reads SGHAT; CDR2 reads FQDESV (reference sequence). Here the CDR3 DNA reads TGTGCCAGCAGCTTAACTCCGGGACAGGTGGTCCCCACAGATACGCAGTATTTT. Amino acids: CASSLTPGQVVPTDTQYF.

Notes on this clone: The same CDR3 also results from other DNA sequences found in this sample. V is TRBV5-1 and J is TRBJ2-5, with 9 nucleotides matching TRBD2. There are 17 residues in the CDR3. Germline assignment: CDR1 SGHRS and CDR2 YFSETQ. With V trimmed by 4 bases and J by 4 bases, 14 bases remained unmatched. CDR3 coding DNA: TGCGCCAGCAGCACGAGGGGACTGGCGGGGGGGTCAGAGACCCAGTACTTC. Translated, it gives CASSTRGLAGGSETQYF.

The chain is built from TRBV13 and TRBJ2-7; 10 positions agree with TRBD1. The length of the CDR3 is 15 residues. V shed 5 bases and J 0 bases; nucleotides not matched to a gene: 4. Germline V lookup: CDR1 PRHDT, CDR2 FYEKMQ (reference sequence). CDR3 nucleotides: TGTGCCAGCAGCAGCCGGGACAGGGGCTCCTACGAGCAGTACTTC. Translated: CASSSRDRGSYEQYF.

This clone was seen a single time. The CDR3 protein is CASSLSAGAMGNEQFF. DNA for the CDR3: TGCGCCAGCAGCTTGTCTGCGGGGGCGATGGGCAATGAGCAGTTCTTC. The chain carries TRBV5-1 and TRBJ2-1; TRBD2 is a possible D gene (7 bases). The germline gives CDR1 SGHRS, CDR2 YFSETQ. The CDR3 consists of 16 residues. The V end lost 1 base, the J end lost 6 bases, and 17 bases lay between the germline ends.

The rearrangement joins TRBV18 to TRBJ1-4; D is undetermined. The CDR3 length is 15 residues. V lost 3 bases and J lost 4, with 12 bases in between. Germline V CDR1 and CDR2: KGHSH, LQKENI. The CDR3 loop reads CASSPSWEGNEKLFF. The CDR3 region has the DNA TGTGCCAGCTCACCTTCCTGGGAGGGTAATGAAAAACTGTTTTTT. Full variable domain (remainder filled in from reference TRBV18 and TRBJ1-4): NAGVMQNPRHLVRRRGQEARLRCSPMKGHSHVYWYRQLPEEGLKFMVYLQKENIIDESGMPKERFSAEFPKEGPSILRIQQVVRGDSAAYFCASSPSWEGNEKLFFGSGTQLSVL.

V usage is TRBV9 and J usage is TRBJ2-3, with D uncertain. CDR1 and CDR2 (germline): SGDLS, YYNGEE. The germline V and J ends were trimmed by 4 bases and 4 bases, with 16 bases remaining between them. This CDR3 has 15 amino acids. The CDR3 nucleotides read TGTGCCAGCAGCCCCAACGACAACCTACCAGATACGCAGTATTTT. It encodes CASSPNDNLPDTQYF.

V gene TRBV4-3 combines with J gene TRBJ1-2, with 11 bases that match TRBD1. Germline CDR1 LGHNA, CDR2 YSLEER. The CDR3 runs 16 residues. V lost 1 base to trimming and J lost 8 bases; unmatched junction nucleotides: 9. This chain's CDR3 is CASSQAPDRGRRGYTF. The DNA of the CDR3 is TGCGCCAGCAGCCAAGCCCCGGACAGGGGGCGCCGGGGCTACACCTTC.

The chain uses TRBV6-5 and TRBJ1-5, with D perhaps matching TRBD1 (5 bases). The CDR3 runs to 15 residues. CDR1 and CDR2 (germline): MNHEY, SVGAGI. V lost 6 bases to trimming and J lost 2 bases, with 14 bases between them. The CDR3 loop is CASSAGGMGNQPQHF. In nucleotides, the CDR3 is TGTGCCAGCAGCGCCGGGGGGATGGGCAATCAGCCCCAGCATTTT.

This clone showed up just once. The chain has TRBV5-6 and TRBJ1-2; 7 bases map to TRBD1. V trimming: 0 bases; J trimming: 4 bases; junction bases outside the gene matches: 6. This CDR3 has 15 residues. CDR1 and CDR2 (germline): SGHDT, YYEEEE. This CDR3 is CASSLGQGITYGYTF. For the CDR3, the DNA is TGTGCCAGCAGCTTGGGACAGGGAATTACCTATGGCTACACCTTC.

The CDR3 loop reads CATSRVVQADRYTF. The DNA of the CDR3 is TGTGCCACCAGCAGAGTTGTACAGGCAGATCGGTACACCTTC. V is TRBV15 and J is TRBJ1-2, with D tentatively TRBD1 (5 bases). V was shortened by 1 base and J by 11 bases, with 17 bases between the two germline ends. CDR1 is LNHNV and CDR2 is YYDKDF in the germline V gene (reference sequence). The CDR3 extends over 14 amino acids.

V gene TRBV19 combines with J gene TRBJ1-2; D gene ambiguous. Germline values: CDR1 LNHDA, CDR2 SQIVND (reference sequence). CDR3 size: 12 residues. Trimming removed 10 bases at V and 0 bases at J, with 9 bases between. CDR3 sequence reads: CATLGANYGYTF. The CDR3 DNA is TGTGCCACCTTAGGAGCTAACTATGGCTACACCTTC.

The genes are TRBV18 and TRBJ1-2; possible D gene TRBD1, 5 bases. V dropped 3 bases and J dropped 4 bases, with 27 bases sitting between them. The germline gives CDR1 KGHSH, CDR2 LQKENI. The CDR3 has 19 amino acids. CDR3 sequence: CASSPLPGQTAGGPYGYTF. CDR3 sequence (DNA): TGTGCCAGCTCACCGTTGCCTGGCCAGACAGCGGGCGGACCCTATGGCTACACCTTC.

The J gene is TRBJ2-5, the V gene TRBV11-2; 12 bases map to TRBD2. CDR3 length: 18 amino acids. Germline CDR1 reads SGHAT; CDR2 reads FQNNGV. The V segment lost 5 bases and the J segment 1 base; nucleotides outside the gene matches: 11. CDR3 sequence: CASSEGPSGGAGQETQYF. CDR3 nucleotide sequence: TGTGCCAGCAGCGAGGGGCCTAGCGGGGGGGCCGGCCAAGAGACCCAGTACTTC.

This chain links TRBV7-2 with TRBJ1-4; D might be TRBD1 (5 bases). V was pared by 5 bases and J by 0 bases, with 13 bases between. The CDR3 spans 16 residues. Germline values: CDR1 SGHTA, CDR2 FQGNSA. CDR3 bases: TGTGCCAGCAGCGCCGACGCGGGACCAACTAATGAAAAACTGTTTTTT. Protein sequence: CASSADAGPTNEKLFF.

This chain uses TRBV11-2 with TRBJ2-5; D unresolved. Germline-derived CDR1 and CDR2 are SGHAT and FQNNGV. Trimming took off 6 bases at V and 0 bases at J, with 17 bases between the two ends. The CDR3 is made up of 16 amino acids. The chain's CDR3 is CASRPSFTPDQETQYF. In DNA form, the CDR3 reads TGTGCCAGCAGACCCTCTTTCACCCCAGACCAAGAGACCCAGTACTTC.

The chain's CDR3 is CATSRTGTGGYEQYF. As DNA, the CDR3 is TGTGCCACCAGCAGGACCGGGACAGGGGGCTACGAGCAGTACTTC. The rearrangement uses TRBV15 and TRBJ2-7, with 11 positions matching TRBD1. CDR1 is LNHNV, CDR2 YYDKDF, per germline (reference sequence). Trimming at V came to 3 bases and at J to 3 bases, leaving 4 bases not matched to a gene. The CDR3 runs 15 residues.

This chain uses TRBV19 with TRBJ1-2; D is ambiguous. Germline V gene data show CDR1 as LNHDA and CDR2 as SQIVND (reference sequence). This CDR3 comprises 14 residues. V lost 3 bases and J 8 bases, leaving 16 bases between the germline ends. CDR3 region: CASSIVVQDYGYTF. In DNA, the CDR3 is TGTGCCAGTAGTATTGTGGTGCAGGATTACGGCTACACCTTC.

This clone was recorded a few times. This sequence joins TRBV19 and TRBJ1-1, with 7 bases lining up with TRBD1. The V gene's germline CDR1 is LNHDA and CDR2 SQIVND (reference sequence). The ends lost 6 bases at V and 5 bases at J; junction bases unmatched: 9. The length of the CDR3 is 14 residues. DNA for the CDR3: TGTGCCAGTAGGCTGGGACAGCCACGGACTGAAGCTTTCTTT. This encodes CASRLGQPRTEAFF.

The rearrangement links TRBV7-9 to TRBJ1-6; 7 bases match TRBD1. Germline-derived CDR1 and CDR2 are SEHNR and FQNEAQ (reference sequence). This CDR3 comprises 14 residues. Unmatched junction bases numbered 10, after V lost 4 bases and J lost 13 bases. The CDR3 region has the DNA TGTGCCAGCAGCTCAGGGACAGAGGCAAGCCCCCTCCACTTT. Its translation: CASSSGTEASPLHF.

Here the CDR3 DNA reads TGTGCCAGCAGTCGATTACCGGGACTAGCAGAGACCCAGTACTTC. Translated: CASSRLPGLAETQYF. The chain is built from TRBV7-2 and TRBJ2-5; 9 bases match TRBD2. The germline V gene encodes CDR1 SGHTA and CDR2 FQGNSA. Trimming took 6 bases from V and 4 from J; bases not matched to a gene: 9. This CDR3 is 15 amino acids long.